The T cell receptor beta chain under discussion was sequenced for a study of blood T cell repertoires in COVID-19. Trimming removed 0 bases from V and 10 bases from J; junction bases left unmatched: 6. The CDR3 consists of 13 residues. From germline, CDR1 is GTSNPN and CDR2 SVGIG (reference sequence). Original analysis: Reference gene primer amplification in the assay estimated nucleated cell counts. This table comes from immunoSEQ multiplex PCR, and its TCRdb copy is limited to in-frame clones, with some not included. V and J calls and clone size are as listed in that table; D and trimming were resolved from the DNA. The data show 200,000 to 250,000 clones, almost 85% seen once.

This clonotype was obtained from a man aged 50 to 59 with acute or convalescent COVID-19. The sample consisted of peripheral blood. The chain carries TRBV30 and TRBJ1-5; the match to TRBD1 covers 7 bases. The CDR3 spells CAWSVQGGHPQHF. The DNA of the CDR3 is TGTGCCTGGAGTGTACAAGGGGGCCACCCCCAGCATTTT.